This TCR beta chain was identified in a study of blood T cells in healthy people across ages. Study-wide points: Whereas aged donors had fewer naive CD4+ cells, long-lived donors had more of them and higher diversity.

Approximately 9.2 milliliters was the volume of peripheral blood drawn from each donor. The CDR3 runs to 14 residues. Germline CDR1 and CDR2: MNHNY and SVGAGI (reference sequence). The germline V and J ends were trimmed by 2 bases and 3 bases, with 10 bases remaining between them. Through a sample-barcoded 5' primer and a J-beta primer mix, a second PCR was run for roughly 7 to 11 cycles. TCRdb fed the 5' RACE reads into MiXCR, producing one record per CDR3 protein. The profile shows around 1,800,000 distinct CDR3 sequences, more than 35% of them singletons. Comments on this clonotype: What it binds is not known.

The receptor was isolated from a human donor in good health. The chain has TRBV6-6 and TRBJ1-2; no firm D call. The sample consisted of blood. CDR3 bases: TGTGCCAGCAGTTACGCGGACGGGGACTATGGCTACACCTTC. Translating gives CASSYADGDYGYTF.